This TCR beta chain was captured in a study of radiation and T cells in renal cell carcinoma (dated by TCRdb to 2018 to 2021). General notes on the study: The samples were drawn from a clinical trial, where primary renal cell carcinomas were treated with 15 Gy of stereotactic body radiation therapy and then removed by nephrectomy 4 weeks afterward. TCR beta sequencing covered roughly 53 samples in total, comprising some 25 tumors and roughly 27 peripheral blood samples. Across all 53 samples, roughly 3,700,000 unique CDR3 nucleotide sequences encoding 2.5 million to 3 million unique CDR3 amino acid sequences were identified.

The paper's findings and limits, for the study overall: Dynamics of the blood repertoire were not tracked past 4 weeks after treatment. Because no pretreatment tumor biopsies were available, whether clonotypes were present in the tumor at baseline could not be determined. In blood, the top tumor clonotypes increased between baseline and 2 weeks post-radiation and then shrank by 4 weeks, which suggests that tumor-resident clones expanded only transiently. With a single-armed trial design, the study had no way to address how radiation dose or scheduling affects the TCR repertoire.

V and J lose 0 bases and 6 bases, and a span of 3 bases separates them. The CDR3 sequence holds 12 residues, the cysteine and phenylalanine included. The CDR3 DNA has 36 bases and is translated from base 1. As encoded in the germline V gene, CDR1 is SGHTA while CDR2 is FQGNSA. Explained via the paper, the time point label denotes: baseline pretreatment blood. The treatment or condition label of this sample denotes: 15 Gy SBRT to primary tumor, nephrectomy 4 weeks later. Serial peripheral blood from radiation-treated patients was sampled at baseline, 2 weeks and 4 weeks after SBRT to track tumor-enriched clonotypes. Renal cell carcinoma with clear cell pathology was present in all patients. Genomic DNA for TCR sequencing was prepared using the QIAamp DNA Blood Mini Kit (Qiagen). Samples were included in the analyses only if all quality control checks were passed. This clone was counted only a few times. Which antigen it targets is not known. The sample holds no much larger clone one base away, and base qualities are not on file.

The immunoSEQ kit was used, according to the manufacturer's recommendations, to generate TCR beta libraries from genomic DNA. To prepare the libraries, a first multiplex PCR with proprietary primers was run, followed by a second PCR that added unique barcodes, and a bead cleanup was done after each round. A positive control reaction and a negative control reaction, both provided in the kit, were run with every batch of samples. The final libraries were assessed on an Agilent 4200 TapeStation D1000 ScreenTape, pooled by volume, and quantified by qPCR. An Illumina NextSeq500 fitted with a MidOutput 150-cycle cartridge performed the sequencing, running 156 Read1 cycles and 15 Index1 cycles with the kit's custom primers. The pooled library was loaded at approximately 0.96 pM, and approximately 20% PhiX control was spiked in. The authors' pipeline ran thus. Vendor-processed data were analyzed in R, with a clonotype defined as all T cells sharing the same CDR3 nucleotide sequence. For clone abundance analyses, frequencies were normalized to the 10,000 most abundant clones in each sample. Public T cell clones, which averaged fewer than five per sample, were removed prior to analysis. Tumor-enriched clonotypes and baseline blood-enriched clonotypes were defined as those with an abundance difference of at least 32-fold between compartments. A beta-binomial differential abundance model was used to identify clonotypes that expanded or contracted between blood time points. Tumor-blood repertoire similarity was measured with the Baroni-Urbani and Buser coefficient, and group comparisons used two-tailed Wilcoxon tests in R. The immuneACCESS repertoire file appears here via TCRdb, limited to in-frame rearrangements. These files lack a portion of the clones; in checked studies, under half of the deficit traces to unresolved V genes, and the cause of the others is not known. The DNA was the basis for D and trimming; V, J and clone size are from that table. A total of about 95,000 clones appear in this sample, 75% to 90% of them only once. The ten largest clones take up almost 8% of the sample.

This TCR was sampled from a man between 45 and 60 years old with renal cell carcinoma. The rearranged chain carries TRBV7-2 and TRBJ1-5; too little of a D gene remains to name it. Here the sequenced sample was blood, taken from a patient whose treatment included radiotherapy and nephrectomy. In nucleotide form, the sequence is TGTGCCAGCAGCTTAGCTCCTCAGCCCCAGCATTTT. This codes for CASSLAPQPQHF.